Listed below are T cell receptor beta chains from one sample, sequenced in a study of blood T cell repertoires in COVID-19. Clones were read by immunoSEQ multiplex PCR, and TCRdb kept only the in-frame ones, dropping some. The sample lists roughly 68,000 clones; 89% were seen once. The specimen sequenced was peripheral blood. These receptors came from a woman between 45 and 60 years old with active COVID-19. Both conserved end residues are part of each CDR3. A D gene is named only where the DNA matches it firmly. Rows give clone size only sometimes, using once, few, many, or a class for an expanded clone.

NA,TRBV19,NA,TRBJ2-7,CASSIYRGGGYEQYF,TGTGCCAGTAGTATCTACAGGGGGGGCGGCTACGAGCAGTACTTC
NA,TRBV21-1,NA,TRBJ2-7,CASSNRIAAQQGATSYEQYF,TGTGCCAGCAGCAACCGAATCGCTGCGCAACAGGGGGCTACCTCCTACGAGCAGTACTTC
NA,TRBV28,TRBD2,TRBJ2-5,CASSSRTSGSAWTQYF,TGTGCCAGCAGTTCAAGGACTAGCGGGAGCGCATGGACCCAGTACTTC
few,TRBV9,NA,TRBJ1-3,CASSADWTASGNTIYF,TGTGCCAGCAGCGCAGACTGGACAGCCTCTGGAAACACCATATATTTT
NA,TRBV3-1/TRBV3-2,TRBD2,TRBJ2-5,CASSQDVSLNGRAGETQYF,TGTGCCAGCAGCCAAGATGTCAGCTTGAACGGGAGGGCGGGGGAGACCCAGTACTTC
few,TRBV27,NA,TRBJ1-2,CASKGEGYGYTF,TGTGCCTCAAAAGGAGAGGGCTATGGCTACACCTTC
NA,TRBV27,NA,TRBJ2-1,CASRSSGSSSYNEQFF,TGTGCCAGCAGGAGTAGCGGATCAAGCTCCTACAATGAGCAGTTCTTC
NA,TRBV18,TRBD2,TRBJ2-1,CASSLRGTSGYNEQFF,TGTGCCAGCTCACTCAGGGGGACTAGCGGCTACAATGAGCAGTTCTTC
NA,TRBV5-8,NA,TRBJ1-5,CASSLVRGNQPQHF,TGTGCCAGCAGCTTGGTACGCGGCAATCAGCCCCAGCATTTT
NA,TRBV6-1,NA,TRBJ2-7,CASSEWRYEQYF,TGTGCCAGCAGTGAATGGCGGTACGAGCAGTACTTC
NA,TRBV24-1,NA,TRBJ1-5,CATSDPGQVTGTGPQHF,TGTGCCACCAGTGATCCGGGACAAGTGACGGGCACGGGGCCCCAGCATTTT
NA,TRBV2,NA,TRBJ1-4,CASKEANEKLFF,TGTGCCAGCAAGGAGGCTAATGAAAAACTGTTTTTT
few,TRBV19,NA,TRBJ2-7,CASSIQGDWGEQYF,TGTGCCAGTAGTATTCAGGGCGATTGGGGCGAGCAGTACTTC
NA,TRBV4-1,NA,TRBJ2-6,CASSLYLGAGANVLTF,TGCGCCAGCAGCCTATATTTAGGGGCTGGGGCCAACGTCCTGACTTTC
NA,TRBV11-2,TRBD2,TRBJ2-1,CASSLDYEGGRLGEQFF,TGTGCCAGCAGCTTAGATTATGAAGGCGGGAGGCTAGGAGAGCAGTTCTTC
NA,TRBV7-3,TRBD2,TRBJ2-3,CASSVAGGYADTQYF,TGTGCCAGCAGCGTAGCGGGAGGTTACGCAGATACGCAGTATTTT
NA,TRBV7-2,TRBD2,TRBJ2-7,CASSPWTSITYEQYF,TGTGCCAGCAGCCCCTGGACTAGCATAACCTACGAGCAGTACTTC
NA,TRBV7-9,NA,TRBJ2-7,CASSPIGGEQYF,TGTGCCAGCAGCCCGATAGGCGGCGAGCAGTACTTC
NA,TRBV4-2,NA,TRBJ1-6,CASSQVLENSPLHF,TGTGCCAGCAGCCAAGTCCTGGAGAATTCACCCCTCCACTTT
NA,TRBV5-1,TRBD1,TRBJ1-6,CASSLETTGGASPLLHF,TGCGCCAGCAGCCTGGAAACGACAGGGGGCGCATCTCCCCTCCTCCACTTT
NA,TRBV3-1/TRBV3-2,NA,TRBJ2-7,CASSHTYEQYF,TGTGCCAGCAGCCATACCTACGAGCAGTACTTC
few,TRBV6-1,TRBD1,TRBJ2-6,CASSEQGALSGANVLTF,TGTGCCAGCAGTGAGCAGGGGGCGCTTTCTGGGGCCAACGTCCTGACTTTC
NA,TRBV9,TRBD2,TRBJ2-3,CASSVGDYSVDTQYF,TGTGCCAGCAGCGTCGGGGACTATTCTGTAGATACGCAGTATTTT
NA,TRBV19,TRBD1,TRBJ2-2,CASREGARVAGELFF,TGTGCCAGTAGAGAGGGGGCTAGGGTAGCCGGGGAGCTGTTTTTT
NA,TRBV15,NA,TRBJ2-7,CATSRAGADSYEQYF,TGTGCCACCAGCAGAGCTGGAGCCGACTCCTACGAGCAGTACTTC
NA,TRBV4-2,NA,TRBJ1-4,CASSQGREGGVEKLFF,TGTGCCAGCAGCCAAGGGAGAGAAGGGGGGGTCGAAAAACTGTTTTTT
NA,TRBV9,TRBD1,TRBJ2-7,CASSPWTGNYEQYF,TGTGCCAGCAGCCCCTGGACAGGAAACTACGAGCAGTACTTC
NA,TRBV9,NA,TRBJ2-1,CASSVDGGGAYNEQFF,TGTGCCAGCAGCGTAGACGGCGGCGGAGCCTACAATGAGCAGTTCTTC
NA,TRBV5-6,NA,TRBJ2-1,CASSLAAPASYNEQFF,TGTGCCAGCAGCTTGGCCGCCCCAGCGTCGTACAATGAGCAGTTCTTC
NA,TRBV27,NA,TRBJ1-5,CASSLQGNQPQHF,TGTGCCAGCAGTTTACAGGGGAATCAGCCCCAGCATTTT
NA,TRBV4-1,NA,TRBJ2-7,CASSPRGGRTYEQYF,TGCGCCAGCAGCCCCCGTGGAGGGAGGACCTACGAGCAGTACTTC
NA,TRBV15,NA,TRBJ2-1,CATSRDRGYSMAEQFF,TGTGCCACCAGCAGAGATCGCGGGTATTCCATGGCTGAGCAGTTCTTC
few,TRBV3-1/TRBV3-2,NA,TRBJ2-7,CASSQVSLSYEQYF,TGTGCCAGCAGCCAAGTGAGTCTATCCTACGAGCAGTACTTC
NA,TRBV2,TRBD1,TRBJ2-6,CASSGDSSLSGANVLTF,TGTGCCAGCAGTGGGGACAGCTCCCTCTCTGGGGCCAACGTCCTGACTTTC
NA,TRBV18,NA,TRBJ1-5,CASSPGQYSNQPQHF,TGTGCCAGCTCACCGGGGCAGTATAGCAATCAGCCCCAGCATTTT
NA,TRBV29-1,NA,TRBJ1-2,CSVEEVVPLGGFGYTF,TGCAGCGTTGAAGAAGTAGTCCCCTTAGGCGGATTTGGCTACACCTTC
NA,TRBV6-5,NA,TRBJ1-1,CASSYSQGSTEAFF,TGTGCCAGCAGTTACTCGCAGGGCAGCACTGAAGCTTTCTTT
NA,TRBV10-1,TRBD2,TRBJ2-5,CASSLLSGRPHF,TGCGCCAGCAGCCTCCTTAGCGGGAGGCCACACTTC
NA,TRBV9,TRBD2,TRBJ2-5,CASSVGTSAQETQYF,TGTGCCAGCAGCGTAGGCACTAGCGCACAAGAGACCCAGTACTTC
once,TRBV25-1,TRBD1,TRBJ1-6,CASSVDRENSPLHF,TGTGCCAGCAGTGTCGACAGGGAGAATTCACCCCTCCACTTT
NA,TRBV29-1,TRBD1,TRBJ1-2,CSVSQGSNYGYTF,TGCAGCGTGTCACAGGGGAGTAACTATGGCTACACCTTC
NA,TRBV27,TRBD2,TRBJ2-7,CASTLSGRVYEQYF,TGTGCCAGCACCCTAAGCGGGAGAGTCTACGAGCAGTACTTC
NA,TRBV2,TRBD1,TRBJ2-7,CASSERDSNEQYF,TGTGCCAGCAGTGAACGGGACAGTAACGAGCAGTACTTC
NA,TRBV6-5,NA,TRBJ2-7,CASTPVGQQGEQYF,TGTGCCTCCACACCCGTCGGACAGCAAGGCGAGCAGTACTTC
NA,TRBV25-1,TRBD1,TRBJ1-1,CASRRDSVGTEAFF,TGTGCCAGCAGAAGGGACAGTGTAGGCACTGAAGCTTTCTTT
NA,TRBV11-2,TRBD1,TRBJ2-1,CASSSDRGPMSSYNEQFF,TGTGCCAGCAGCTCCGACAGGGGGCCTATGAGCTCCTACAATGAGCAGTTCTTC
NA,TRBV6-5,NA,TRBJ2-7,CASSYSPAGDMYEQYF,TGTGCCAGCAGTTACTCCCCCGCAGGGGATATGTACGAGCAGTACTTC
NA,TRBV28,NA,TRBJ2-1,CASSSSVGRRSYNEQFF,TGTGCCAGCAGCTCTTCTGTGGGCCGAAGATCCTACAATGAGCAGTTCTTC